This T cell receptor (beta chain) was recorded in a study of blood T cell repertoires in COVID-19 (dated by TCRdb to 2020 to 2022). Background for the entire study: The collaborator samples originated in the United States, Italy and Spain and spanned the acute and convalescent phases of COVID-19. The prospective study material was composed of cDNA or gDNA derived from T cells, B-cell-depleted T cells, or PBMCs. Deeply sampled blood TCRbeta repertoires from subjects exposed to, actively infected with, or recovered from COVID-19 were included in the dataset. A freely available public database, intended as a resource for researchers studying the immune response to SARS-CoV-2, is where the repertoires were released. The samples were drawn from two sources: the first 160 participants of the ongoing ImmuneRACE study, and 950 to 1,500 subjects contributed by 6 global collaborators. A de-identified subject ID, COVID-19 status, age in years and sex were almost always included in the sample metadata. Where available, HLA class I and class II types were taken from metadata supplied by the sample provider and were not determined by assay-based typing.

A note on this clone: The specificity of this receptor is unknown. No base quality values were provided; no much bigger clone lies one nucleotide off.

At one collaborating source in Seattle, patients were enrolled during active infection and were followed longitudinally through the course of disease. The collaborating institutions used their own protocols to collect whole blood in K2EDTA tubes. For TCRbeta analysis, collaborator samples were shipped as frozen whole blood, as isolated PBMCs, or as DNA extracted from either sample type. What the research found in general, with its limitations: The quantity of clinical and demographic metadata differed by source and by participant and was supplied without curation.

TCRbeta CDR3 regions were amplified from genomic DNA using the immunoSEQ Assay, a bias-controlled multiplex PCR. The original pipeline was this. Nucleated cell counts per sample were estimated from amplification of reference gene primers within the assay. To quantify the absolute abundance of each unique TCRbeta CDR3 rearrangement, sequence reads were collapsed and filtered. For each sample, productive Simpson clonality was calculated by taking the square root of Simpson's diversity index across productive rearrangements. Held by TCRdb, this immuneACCESS table contains in-frame sequences only and omits some clones. Under half of the omission traces to an unresolved V gene where checked; the cause of the rest is unknown. V, J and clone size derive from that table, while D and trimming were established from the DNA sequence. For this sample there are about 130,000 clones; roughly 83% appear just once. Of the sample, roughly 5.2% falls within the top ten clones.

The clonotype comes from a woman in her 70s with COVID-19, enrolled during active disease. Sequencing was performed on peripheral blood.

This receptor carries the CDR3 CASSRGVTEAFF. The DNA is TGTGCCAGCAGCCGGGGAGTCACTGAAGCTTTCTTT. The chain uses TRBV3-1 (or the pseudogene TRBV3-2) and TRBJ1-1; a confident D gene designation cannot be given. Taken from cysteine to phenylalanine, the CDR3 has 12 residues. Only the CDR3 DNA is retained, 36 bases long and in frame from the first base. V and J are truncated by 4 bases and 4 bases respectively, leaving an intervening sequence of 7 bases. The germline V gene (reference sequence) gives CDR1 as LGHDT and CDR2 as YNNKEL.